Below are 22 T cell receptor beta chains sequenced from a single sample in a study of T cell responses to AZD1222 COVID-19 vaccine. Assay used: immunoSEQ multiplex PCR; TCRdb lists only in-frame clones, some missing. The sample includes about 100,000 clones, around 87% seen only once; the top ten take roughly a tenth. This material consisted of peripheral blood, taken 28 days after the second AZD1222 dose. The receptors were gathered from an adult who received the AZD1222 COVID-19 vaccine.

The chain links TRBV28 to TRBJ2-3; D might be TRBD2 (6 bases). The V gene's germline CDR1 is MDHEN and CDR2 SYDVKM. The CDR3 extends over 14 amino acids. V dropped 5 bases and J dropped 6 bases, with 15 bases sitting between them. This CDR3 is CASSRREGKDTQYF. The CDR3, as DNA: TGTGCCAGCAGTCGGCGGGAAGGAAAGGATACGCAGTATTTT.

This chain links TRBV6-1 with TRBJ2-5, with 12 nucleotides matching TRBD1. This CDR3 has 16 residues. V was clipped by 3 bases and J by 4 bases; unmatched bases: 6. Per germline, CDR1 MNHNS and CDR2 SASEGT. The CDR3 sequence: CASSEPGQGAGETQYF. DNA for the CDR3: TGTGCCAGCAGTGAGCCGGGACAGGGGGCCGGAGAGACCCAGTACTTC.

V and J are TRBV20-1 and TRBJ2-1; TRBD1 might be the D (7 bases). Germline V gene lookup returns CDR1 DFQATT and CDR2 SNEGSKA (reference sequence). CDR3 length: 11 residues. The CDR3 DNA sequence: TGCGCGGGACAGTCCTACAATGAGCAGTTCTTC. It specifies CAGQSYNEQFF.

The V gene is TRBV27, the J gene TRBJ1-5; 7 bases map to TRBD1. Germline V lookup: CDR1 MNHEY, CDR2 SMNVEV (reference sequence). This CDR3 region has 17 residues. Trimming removed 3 bases from V and 4 bases from J; junction bases left unmatched: 12. The CDR3 coding sequence is TGTGCCAGCAGTTTGGCCAGGGGGGAAGGTAGGAATCAGCCCCAGCATTTT. Translation: CASSLARGEGRNQPQHF.

The rearrangement uses TRBV7-9 and TRBJ2-7, with D maybe TRBD2 (6 bases). In germline, CDR1 is SEHNR, CDR2 FQNEAQ (reference sequence). The CDR3 loop spans 13 amino acids. Trimming stripped 7 bases from V and 5 bases from J, with 15 bases between. The DNA for the CDR3 is TGTGCCAGCACCCCAGGAGGGTTTCACGAGCAGTACTTC. Amino acid sequence: CASTPGGFHEQYF.

This rearrangement joins TRBV9 to TRBJ1-2; 8 bases line up with TRBD1. J lost 8 bases, V lost 3 bases, and 15 bases had no gene match. The CDR3 runs 16 residues. Germline V lookup: CDR1 SGDLS, CDR2 YYNGEE. This chain's CDR3 is CASSEGLRQGSGGYTF. CDR3 sequence (DNA): TGTGCCAGCAGCGAGGGGTTGAGACAGGGGTCCGGCGGCTACACCTTC.

This chain joins TRBV19 and TRBJ1-2; unclear D gene. This CDR3 spans 13 amino acids. V shed 4 bases and J shed 0 bases, with 6 bases lying between them. CDR1 LNHDA and CDR2 SQIVND come from the germline V gene (reference sequence). CDR3 protein: CASSSSANYGYTF. CDR3 nucleotides: TGTGCCAGTAGTAGCTCAGCTAACTATGGCTACACCTTC. Variable domain in full (rest from reference TRBV19 and TRBJ1-2): DGGITQSPKYLFRKEGQNVTLSCEQNLNHDAMYWYRQDPGQGLRLIYYSQIVNDFQKGDIAEGYSVSREKKESFPLTVTSAQKNPTAFYLCASSSSANYGYTFGSGTRLTVV.

This clone was picked up one time. The chain combines TRBV19 with TRBJ1-4, with unresolved D. Germline V gives CDR1 LNHDA, CDR2 SQIVND (reference sequence). Between the trimmed V and J ends, which lost 3 bases and 4 bases, there was a span of 12 bases. CDR3 length equals 15 residues. CDR3 in amino acids: CASSIGGQINEKLFF. Here the CDR3 DNA reads TGTGCCAGTAGTATTGGTGGGCAGATTAATGAAAAACTGTTTTTT.

The rearrangement joins TRBV6-2 or TRBV6-3 to TRBJ2-1; TRBD2 agrees at 10 bases. CDR3 length equals 16 residues. Losses at the gene ends were 0 bases for V and 4 bases for J; bases not matched to a gene: 3. Germline V gene sequence: CDR1 MNHEY, CDR2 SVGEGT. CDR3 DNA: TGTGCCAGCAGTTACTCAAGCGGGGGGGTATACAATGAGCAGTTCTTC. It is translated as CASSYSSGGVYNEQFF.

This clone was observed a single time. The rearrangement links TRBV11-2 to TRBJ2-1, with TRBD2 matching 8 bases. Germline V gene lookup returns CDR1 SGHAT and CDR2 FQNNGV. The J segment lost 1 base and the V segment lost 2 bases, leaving 1 base of the junction unmatched. The CDR3 is made up of 15 amino acids. The chain's CDR3 is CASSLSGGSYNEQFF. As DNA, the CDR3 is TGTGCCAGCAGCTTAAGCGGGGGATCCTACAATGAGCAGTTCTTC.

This chain uses TRBV11-1 with TRBJ1-5; D is ambiguous. V was trimmed by 4 bases and J by 1 base, leaving 5 bases between them. Germline loops: CDR1 SGHAT, CDR2 FQDESV (reference sequence). This CDR3 is built from 13 residues. CDR3 DNA: TGTGCCAGCAGCTATGAGAGCAATCAGCCCCAGCATTTT. Translation: CASSYESNQPQHF. Drawing the rest from reference TRBV11-1 and TRBJ1-5, the complete variable domain is EAEVAQSPRYKITEKSQAVAFWCDPISGHATLYWYRQILGQGPELLVQFQDESVVDDSQLPKDRFSAERLKGVDSTLKIQPAELGDSAMYLCASSYESNQPQHFGDGTRLSIL.

This clone was detected once. The rearrangement uses TRBV7-9 and TRBJ2-2; TRBD1 matches 12 bases. Unmatched junction bases numbered 13, after V lost 5 bases and J lost 3 bases. The V gene's germline CDR1 is SEHNR and CDR2 FQNEAQ (reference sequence). This CDR3 is 19 amino acids long. Here the CDR3 DNA reads TGTGCCAGCAGCCGCCCGCCGGGACAGGGGGCATGGGACACCGGGGAGCTGTTTTTT. It codes for CASSRPPGQGAWDTGELFF.

The chain employs TRBV30 and TRBJ1-1, with D maybe TRBD1 (5 bases). The CDR3 covers 13 residues. CDR1 and CDR2 from the germline V gene are GTSNPN and SVGIG (reference sequence). V was cut by 5 bases and J by 1 base, with 11 bases left in between. This CDR3 is CAWAKGQNTEAFF. The CDR3 bases are TGTGCCTGGGCCAAAGGACAGAACACTGAAGCTTTCTTT.

The rearrangement uses TRBV7-2 and TRBJ1-1; no reliable D call. Trimming took off 1 base at V and 4 bases at J, with 19 bases between the two ends. CDR3 length equals 17 residues. The germline gives CDR1 SGHTA, CDR2 FQGNSA. The CDR3 bases are TGTGCCAGCAGCTTAGTTAGGTTTGGGGTTACCGGCACTGAAGCTTTCTTT. This sequence encodes CASSLVRFGVTGTEAFF.

The J gene is TRBJ2-1, the V gene TRBV27, with D possibly being TRBD1 (6 bases). CDR1 and CDR2 (germline): MNHEY, SMNVEV (reference sequence). The CDR3 spans 16 residues. V was clipped by 5 bases and J by 4 bases, with 18 bases between them. CDR3: CASSGGQKRIYNEQFF. CDR3 DNA: TGTGCCAGCAGTGGGGGCCAAAAGCGTATATACAATGAGCAGTTCTTC.

This clone came up a few times. This rearrangement joins TRBV7-2 to TRBJ2-7, with TRBD1 matching over 7 bases. The CDR3 is made up of 14 amino acids. V trimming: 5 bases; J trimming: 6 bases; junction bases outside the gene matches: 10. Germline loops: CDR1 SGHTA, CDR2 FQGNSA. The DNA of the CDR3 is TGTGCCAGCAGCCCTACAGGGGTCCACTCCGAGCAGTACTTC. Translating gives CASSPTGVHSEQYF.

This chain links TRBV29-1 with TRBJ1-2; D call uncertain. V was clipped by 4 bases and J by 3 bases, with 6 bases between them. The CDR3 is 11 residues long. Looked up from germline, CDR1 is SQVTM and CDR2 is ANQGSEA. The CDR3 reads CSVGEDYGYTF. DNA of the CDR3: TGCAGCGTTGGGGAGGACTATGGCTACACCTTC.

The chain couples TRBV7-9 to TRBJ2-3; 8 bases align to TRBD1. This CDR3 has 16 amino acids. V gave up 2 bases and J gave up 1 base; unmatched junction bases: 5. CDR1 is SEHNR and CDR2 is FQNEAQ in the germline V gene (reference sequence). The DNA of the CDR3 is TGTGCCAGCAGCTTATTGACAGGGGTAGGCACAGATACGCAGTATTTT. It translates to CASSLLTGVGTDTQYF. Filled out from reference TRBV7-9 and TRBJ2-3, the complete variable domain reads DTGVSQNPRHKITKRGQNVTFRCDPISEHNRLYWYRQTLGQGPEFLTYFQNEAQLEKSRLLSDRFSAERPKGSFSTLEIQRTEQGDSAMYLCASSLLTGVGTDTQYFGPGTRLTVL.

This rearrangement joins TRBV21-1 to TRBJ1-5; TRBD1, as called in the table, went unchecked against the DNA. TRBV21-1 is flagged as a pseudogene. CDR3 length equals 13 residues. The CDR3 DNA follows: TGTGCCAGCAGGACAGGGTACAATCAGCCCCAGCATTTT. This encodes CASRTGYNQPQHF.

The chain recombines TRBV6-4 with TRBJ1-2; no firm D call. The CDR3 spans 16 residues. CDR1 is MRHNA and CDR2 is SNTAGT in the germline V gene. Trimming cost V 0 bases and J 4 bases, with 15 bases left between them. CDR3 loop: CASSDSGGPIGYGYTF. The CDR3 DNA is TGTGCCAGCAGTGACTCGGGAGGGCCAATCGGCTATGGCTACACCTTC.

The V gene is TRBV12-5, the J gene TRBJ1-2; D gene unclear. The CDR3 contains 12 residues. Germline-derived CDR1 and CDR2 are LGHNT and FRNRAP. V was pared by 2 bases and J by 8 bases, with 9 bases between. The CDR3, as DNA: TGTGCTAGTGGTTTGCCACCGGGGGGCTACACCTTC. Amino acid sequence: CASGLPPGGYTF.

This sequence joins TRBV6-6 and TRBJ1-5, with 9 bases that match TRBD1. The CDR3 totals 14 residues. Germline V lookup: CDR1 MNHNY, CDR2 SVGAGI (reference sequence). The V gene end was trimmed by 6 bases and the J gene end by 6 bases; junction bases not matched to a gene: 6. The CDR3 spells CASSGQGRFQPQHF. In nucleotides, the CDR3 is TGTGCCAGCAGCGGACAGGGGAGGTTTCAGCCCCAGCATTTT.